This T cell receptor beta chain was captured in a study of identical twins (TCRdb year 2016). General notes on the study: TCR alpha and beta repertoires from monozygotic twins, unrelated adults of various ages and cord blood were deep-sequenced to test whether fetal clonotypes persist. Replicate twin experiments were performed at different times using different library preparation protocols to rule out contamination. Results and caveats for the whole study, not just this receptor: In beta out-of-frame sequences, excess twin sharing was weaker, because having fewer shared sequences lowered the signal-to-noise ratio. Zero-insertion analyses could be partly confounded by invariant T cells such as MAIT and iNKT, though diverse VJ usage argued against such confounding for most clonotypes. Compared with coincidental sharing between unrelated individuals, out-of-frame TCR alpha sequences shared between twins had an excess of sequences with low generation probability. Fewer insertions were carried by abundant cord blood beta clonotypes, a similar but weaker trend appeared in young adult naive repertoires, and no such trend appeared in memory repertoires. Out-of-frame TCR alpha sharing in monozygotic twins was systematically underestimated by recombination models, whereas sharing between unrelated individuals was in agreement with the recombination models. Because the same donors could not be followed over many years, the conclusions relied on cross-sectional statistical analysis.

All donors were healthy Caucasians. Three pairs of female monozygotic twins, all aged about 18 to 29 years, were included in the twin cohort. Peripheral blood mononuclear cells were the source from which RNA for the TCR libraries was isolated. Notes on this clonotype: Its antigen is not yet known. The sample holds no much larger clone one base away, and base qualities are not on file.

Library method: 5' RACE. The sample was run on an Illumina HiSeq 2000. A universal primer binding site was added through template switching, and the final cDNA carried a unique molecular identifier so that TCR cDNA molecules could be counted accurately. Specific primers in the conserved constant-segment region were used to synthesize first-strand cDNA for TCR alpha and beta chains. To control for contamination, every cDNA library carried two barcodes: a SMART-Mk sample barcode plus Illumina barcodes. TruSeq adapter sequences along with Illumina sample barcodes were introduced in two successive PCR steps. The TCR alpha and beta cDNA libraries were sequenced on the Illumina HiSeq platform using custom primers. Per the authors' processing: Raw reads were processed with MiGEC to extract unique molecular identifiers, and MiXCR was used to determine CDR3 positions. Recombination models were inferred per individual with the repgenHMM and IGoR tools using an EM algorithm. The tcR package in R was used for shared clonotype analysis, with sharing normalized by the product of cloneset sizes. To study raw recombination without the effects of thymic and clonal selection, out-of-frame nonproductive sequences were analyzed. TCRdb cleaned the public reads at Q25 with fastp, built clones with MiXCR and kept in-frame beta chains. Records with the same CDR3 protein are collapsed into one entry carrying the most frequent genes and DNA. The V and J calls here are based on TCRdb, not the publication. For this sample the table gives roughly 770,000 distinct CDR3 sequences, of which approximately 18% were detected only once. The ten most abundant clones make up approximately 14% of the sample.

CDR3 length: 14 amino acids, cysteine to phenylalanine. Left in the record is the CDR3 DNA by itself, 42 bases read in frame from the first base. At the junction V is shortened by 5 bases and J by 5 bases, with 15 bases in between. CDR1 and CDR2, per the germline V gene, are SGHTA and FQGNSA. These data were also filed under a second study, of T cells expressing NK-cell markers. As described in the second report: TCR beta-chain repertoires were profiled in sorted CD3+CD56+NKG2C+, CD3+CD56+NKG2C- and CD3+CD56-NKG2C+ T-cell subsets from several donors. Among the eight sequenced donors, only one was HCMV-seronegative, while the other seven were HCMV-seropositive. In several experiments an anti-gammadeltaTCR antibody was added to restrict sorting to alphabetaTCR-expressing T cells. For about 6 donors, the dominant CD3+CD56+NKG2C+ clonotypes were among the top 10 CD8+ clonotypes and accounted for roughly 1.0-8% of CD8+ T cells. Those dominant clonotypes were again the most abundant among CD3+CD56-NKG2C+ cells in a few donors, at roughly 25-60.1%. It remained unclear whether the expanded NKG2C-expressing T cell clones were specific for HCMV antigens. The eight sequenced donors were randomly selected healthy volunteers, three men and five women. HCMV serostatus was determined by detecting HCMV-specific IgG in serum with a commercial ELISA kit. For several donors, unsorted PBMC were also used to sequence bulk peripheral blood T-cell repertoires. MIGEC was used to demultiplex reads and group reads by UMI, and MiTCR was used to assemble and quantify clonotypes. To exclude erroneous sequences, any TCR cDNA sequence not supported by at least two reads was discarded. The tcR package was used for downstream repertoire analysis, and clonotypes were matched across fractions by CDR3 nucleotide sequence plus V segment. VDJmatch was used to annotate antigen specificity against VDJdb, with one amino acid substitution allowed in CDR3.

Sequencing was carried out using PBMCs. The chain couples TRBV7-2 to TRBJ2-5; the D gene is perhaps TRBD2, from 6 matching bases. The sequence derives from a woman in her late teens or twenties in good health. The CDR3 region reads CASSGRRAAETQYF. The DNA is as follows: TGTGCCAGCAGCGGACGGAGGGCCGCGGAGACCCAGTACTTC.